The 23 T cell receptor beta chains below all came from one sample that was sequenced in a study of CD8 T cells in ankylosing spondylitis. Each CDR3 protein gets one entry after TCRdb re-called the 5' RACE reads with MiXCR. The sample has about 140,000 distinct CDR3 sequences, 7% to 10% seen once. Input material: synovial fluid, either unsorted or a sorted T cell fraction (not recorded which). These receptors were collected from a male donor with ankylosing spondylitis.

V gene TRBV7-2 combines with J gene TRBJ2-7, with 10 bases fitting TRBD1. The J segment lost 2 bases and the V segment lost 4 bases, leaving 5 bases of the junction unmatched. This CDR3 has 15 amino acids. From germline, CDR1 is SGHTA and CDR2 FQGNSA. Here the CDR3 DNA reads TGTGCCAGCAGCTCTCGACAGGGGGCCCCCTACGAGCAGTACTTC. Residues: CASSSRQGAPYEQYF.

Only a few counts were recorded for this clonotype. The chain has TRBV6-5 and TRBJ1-2, with 8 bases matching TRBD1. From germline, CDR1 is MNHEY and CDR2 SVGAGI. This CDR3 is built from 16 residues. V trimming: 2 bases; J trimming: 5 bases; junction bases outside the gene matches: 10. CDR3 in DNA: TGTGCCAGCAGTTACATACGAACAGGGGGAAGTTATGGCTACACCTTC. It yields the protein CASSYIRTGGSYGYTF.

The rearrangement uses TRBV20-1 and TRBJ2-5; perhaps TRBD1 as D (6 bases). CDR1 and CDR2 from the germline V gene are DFQATT and SNEGSKA (reference sequence). This CDR3 comprises 13 residues. The V gene lost 5 bases and the J gene lost 5 bases, with 15 bases spanning the gap. The CDR3 nucleotides read TGCAGTGCTGGGCGATGGGGGCGGGAGACCCAGTACTTC. Protein product: CSAGRWGRETQYF.

This clonotype was seen many times. The genes are TRBV7-8 and TRBJ1-4, with D tentatively TRBD1 (6 bases). Germline V gene sequence: CDR1 SGHVS, CDR2 FQNEAQ. CDR3 length equals 15 residues. The V end was cut by 0 bases, the J end by 8 bases, with 13 bases between. The CDR3 nucleotides are TGTGCCAGCAGCTTAGCGCCGGGACACCTAGAAAAACTGTTTTTT. This encodes CASSLAPGHLEKLFF.

There are a few counts of this clonotype. This chain joins TRBV27 and TRBJ2-3; D is unclear. Trimming pared 4 bases from V and 4 bases from J, leaving 9 bases between. The CDR3 covers 13 residues. Per the germline V gene, CDR1 is MNHEY and CDR2 is SMNVEV (reference sequence). This chain's CDR3 is CASSSRAADTQYF. Written as DNA, the CDR3 is TGTGCCAGCAGTTCCCGTGCGGCAGATACGCAGTATTTT.

This clonotype was seen at least ten times. The chain is built from TRBV2 and TRBJ2-1; 10 bases map to TRBD2. The germline V gene encodes CDR1 SNHLY and CDR2 FYNNEI. The CDR3 sequence is 15 residues long. Trimming at V came to 4 bases and at J to 1 base, leaving 1 base not matched to a gene. As DNA, the CDR3 is TGTGCCAGCAGTGCGACTAGCGGGTCCTACAATGAGCAGTTCTTC. It specifies CASSATSGSYNEQFF.

This clonotype has only a few counts. The chain links TRBV7-9 to TRBJ1-1; 7 bases are a match to TRBD1. The V gene end was trimmed by 5 bases and the J gene end by 3 bases; junction bases not matched to a gene: 3. Germline V lookup: CDR1 SEHNR, CDR2 FQNEAQ (reference sequence). CDR3 length equals 13 residues. CDR3 in amino acids: CASSRGPDTEAFF. As DNA, the CDR3 is TGTGCCAGCAGCAGGGGGCCGGACACTGAAGCTTTCTTT.

This clonotype is medium-sized (0.01 to 0.1%) in the sample. This chain joins TRBV29-1 and TRBJ2-5; D might be TRBD1 (5 bases). The germline CDR1 and CDR2 sequences are SQVTM and ANQGSEA. V was shortened by 5 bases and J by 4 bases, with 11 bases between the two germline ends. This CDR3 spans 12 amino acids. The DNA for the CDR3 is TGCAGCGTTAGTAGGGGCTCAGAGACCCAGTACTTC. Translation: CSVSRGSETQYF.

V is TRBV28 and J is TRBJ1-1; 7 bases align to TRBD1. The CDR3 consists of 14 residues. CDR1 is MDHEN, CDR2 SYDVKM, per germline. With V trimmed by 2 bases and J by 7 bases, 7 bases remained unmatched. CDR3 DNA: TGTGCCAGCAGTTTAGACAGGGAGTTCGATGAAGCTTTCTTT. Encoded protein: CASSLDREFDEAFF.

This clonotype occurred many times. The chain uses TRBV5-1 and TRBJ2-1, with D possibly matching TRBD2 (6 bases). Germline CDR1 SGHRS, CDR2 YFSETQ. The germline V and J ends were trimmed by 0 bases and 7 bases, with 11 bases remaining between them. CDR3 length equals 14 residues. The CDR3 DNA sequence: TGCGCCAGCAGCTTGGGCAGGGAGGTGAATGAGCAGTTCTTC. The encoded protein is CASSLGREVNEQFF.

For this clonotype: The junction shows a germline mismatch at one end, possibly a read error. V usage is TRBV15 and J usage is TRBJ1-1; D remains unclear. This CDR3 comprises 12 residues. The germline V gene encodes CDR1 LNHNV and CDR2 YYDKDF (reference sequence). The CDR3 here is CATRRQNTEAFF. The CDR3 DNA reads TGTGCCACCCGCAGGCAGAACACTGAAGCTTTCTTT. The full variable domain, with the rest looked up from reference TRBV15 and TRBJ1-1, is DAMVIQNPRYQVTQFGKPVTLSCSQTLNHNVMYWYQQKSSQAPKLLFHYYDKDFNNEADTPDNFQSRRPNTSFCFLDIRSPGLGDTAMYLCATRRQNTEAFFGQGTRLTVV.

This sequence joins TRBV5-1 and TRBJ2-3, with D perhaps TRBD1 (6 bases). The CDR3 consists of 15 residues. Trimming shortened V by 0 bases and J by 0 bases, and 8 bases separated the two germline ends. The V gene's germline CDR1 is SGHRS and CDR2 YFSETQ. For the CDR3, the DNA is TGCGCCAGCAGCTTGGCGCAGGGGAGCACAGATACGCAGTATTTT. Translation: CASSLAQGSTDTQYF.

The chain is built from TRBV2 and TRBJ2-7, with a tentative D call TRBD1 (6 bases). V gave up 6 bases and J gave up 9 bases, with 24 bases separating them. CDR3 length equals 15 residues. Germline V CDR1 and CDR2: SNHLY, FYNNEI. The CDR3 DNA sequence: TGTGCCAGCAGGGTAGACAGGTTGGAGCGTGGAGGGCAGTACTTC. Its translation: CASRVDRLERGGQYF.

Ten or more counts support this clonotype. The chain is built from TRBV7-8 and TRBJ2-3; D not certain. Germline assignment: CDR1 SGHVS and CDR2 FQNEAQ. This CDR3 contains 12 residues. V lost 2 bases, J lost 5 bases, and 5 bases lay in between. The CDR3 DNA is TGTGCCAGCAGCTTATTTGGAGATACGCAGTATTTT. Its protein product is CASSLFGDTQYF.

V and J are TRBV7-8 and TRBJ2-1; TRBD2 might be the D (6 bases). CDR1 is SGHVS, CDR2 FQNEAQ, per germline. Trimming stripped 3 bases from V and 10 bases from J, with 19 bases between. The CDR3 spans 15 residues. CDR3 coding DNA: TGTGCCAGCAGCTTGCGGGGACTCCAAAGTGGGGAGCAGTTCTTC. Protein product: CASSLRGLQSGEQFF.

In this sample, this clonotype turned up a few times. The chain links TRBV7-2 to TRBJ2-1, with TRBD2 matching over 10 bases. Trimming cost V 1 base and J 10 bases; bases outside gene matches: 7. Germline lookup yields CDR1 SGHTA and CDR2 FQGNSA. The CDR3 loop spans 15 amino acids. This chain's CDR3 is CASSLDTLAGREQFF. The CDR3 DNA follows: TGTGCCAGCAGCTTAGATACACTAGCGGGAAGAGAGCAGTTCTTC. Complete variable domain (other parts from reference TRBV7-2 and TRBJ2-1): GAGVSQSPSNKVTEKGKDVELRCDPISGHTALYWYRQSLGQGLEFLIYFQGNSAPDKSGLPSDRFSAERTGGSVSTLTIQRTQQEDSAVYLCASSLDTLAGREQFFGPGTRLTVL.

The genes are TRBV5-5 and TRBJ2-3; D possibly corresponds to TRBD2 (5 bases). The CDR3 runs 14 residues. V lost 9 bases and J lost 4, with 18 bases in between. Germline values: CDR1 SGHKS, CDR2 YYEKEE (reference sequence). CDR3: CAMSPGLFSDTQYF. In DNA, the CDR3 is TGTGCCATGAGCCCTGGACTCTTCTCAGATACGCAGTATTTT.

A few counts support this clonotype. For the CDR3, the DNA is TGTGCCAGCAGTGAACAGGGTTATCGGAATCAGCCCCAGCATTTT. Its translation is CASSEQGYRNQPQHF. This chain uses TRBV2 with TRBJ1-5; the D gene is possibly TRBD1 (5 bases). Trimming cost V 2 bases and J 4 bases, with 12 bases left between them. The CDR3 totals 15 residues. Germline V gives CDR1 SNHLY, CDR2 FYNNEI.

The V gene is TRBV7-3, the J gene TRBJ1-1, with 8 bases fitting TRBD1. The CDR3 spans 15 residues. With 0 bases clipped from V and 3 bases from J, the junction kept 3 bases outside the gene matches. Per germline, CDR1 SGHTA and CDR2 FQGTGA. CDR3 amino acids: CASSLTSTGDTEAFF. The CDR3 DNA reads as TGTGCCAGCAGCTTAACTTCGACAGGGGACACTGAAGCTTTCTTT.

The chain recombines TRBV18 with TRBJ1-4; D gene unclear. Per germline, CDR1 KGHSH and CDR2 LQKENI. The CDR3 loop spans 13 amino acids. V shed 10 bases and J shed 3 bases, with 12 bases lying between them. The CDR3 bases are TGTGCCAACTCGTGGGGTCCTAATGAAAAACTGTTTTTT. The encoded protein is CANSWGPNEKLFF.

In this sample, this clonotype turned up many times. This sequence joins TRBV5-6 and TRBJ2-5; TRBD1 agrees at 7 bases. After removal of 3 bases from V and 2 bases from J, the junction contained 1 base not matched to a gene. CDR3 length: 13 amino acids. Germline V gene sequence: CDR1 SGHDT, CDR2 YYEEEE. In DNA form, the CDR3 reads TGTGCCAGCAGCTGGACAGGTCAAGAGACCCAGTACTTC. Its translation is CASSWTGQETQYF.

The chain couples TRBV13 to TRBJ1-6, with no clear D. V was shortened by 0 bases and J by 10 bases, with 7 bases between the two germline ends. The CDR3 contains 13 residues. Germline V gives CDR1 PRHDT, CDR2 FYEKMQ (reference sequence). In nucleotides, the CDR3 is TGTGCCAGCAGCTTAGGAGGAGGCTCACCCCTCCACTTT. Its translation: CASSLGGGSPLHF.

This clonotype was counted at least ten times. This chain uses TRBV20-1 with TRBJ2-1, with D possibly being TRBD2 (5 bases). The V gene's germline CDR1 is DFQATT and CDR2 SNEGSKA (reference sequence). The CDR3 extends over 11 amino acids. V lost 3 bases and J lost 10, with 10 bases in between. The DNA of the CDR3 is TGCAGTGCTAGTGTAGCGTTCGAGCAGTTCTTC. Encoded protein: CSASVAFEQFF.